These 29 T cell receptor beta chains were sequenced from one sample in a study of T cell clonotyping in hematopoietic cell transplantation. Clones were read by immunoSEQ multiplex PCR, and TCRdb kept only the in-frame ones, dropping some. The sample has 6,000 to 9,000 clones, around 91% seen once. The sample was PBMCs, taken 30 days after allogeneic stem cell transplant. The source of these receptors is a female patient between 50 and 59 years old who had an allogeneic stem cell transplant from an unrelated donor, so the T cells may come from the graft donor. Some clones in this sample may be carry-over from other donors' samples.

This clone was counted once. This chain connects TRBV30 to TRBJ2-5; possibly TRBD2 for D (7 bases). This CDR3 spans 14 amino acids. Germline CDR1 and CDR2: GTSNPN and SVGIG (reference sequence). The V and J ends lost 0 bases and 3 bases respectively, with 11 bases between them. CDR3 in DNA: TGTGCCTGGAGTGTACCGGGGGGCGAAGAGACCCAGTACTTC. It encodes CAWSVPGGEETQYF.

The chain carries TRBV30 and TRBJ1-2, with D unclear. Deletions cut 2 bases from V and 6 bases from J, with 10 bases between. From germline, CDR1 is GTSNPN and CDR2 SVGIG (reference sequence). CDR3 length: 12 amino acids. CDR3 DNA sequence: TGTGCCTGGAGTTTACAGAGTAATGGCTACACCTTC. The encoded protein is CAWSLQSNGYTF.

The chain carries TRBV27 and TRBJ2-7; a weak D match, TRBD2 (5 bases). The CDR3 totals 15 residues. Germline V lookup: CDR1 MNHEY, CDR2 SMNVEV (reference sequence). V lost 2 bases to trimming and J lost 3 bases, with 14 bases between them. The DNA of the CDR3 is TGTGCCAGCAGTTTAGTCTTCAGCGGTTACTACGAGCAGTACTTC. Amino acid sequence: CASSLVFSGYYEQYF.

This clone appeared once. The chain is built from TRBV6-5 and TRBJ1-2, with D unclear. Trimming left V 0 bases short and J 4 bases short, with 12 bases between. Germline loops: CDR1 MNHEY, CDR2 SVGAGI. The CDR3 extends over 15 amino acids. CDR3 sequence reads: CASSYSVNGFYGYTF. The CDR3 DNA reads as TGTGCCAGCAGTTACTCGGTCAATGGCTTCTATGGCTACACCTTC.

The rearrangement links TRBV11-3 to TRBJ2-3, with D possibly TRBD2 on 7 matching bases. The germline gives CDR1 SGHNT, CDR2 YENEEA. Trimming took off 5 bases at V and 3 bases at J, with 18 bases between the two ends. The CDR3 is 16 amino acids. The CDR3 DNA follows: TGTGCCAGCAGCCTGGGGACCGGGGGGCCAACAGATACGCAGTATTTT. Translation: CASSLGTGGPTDTQYF.

In DNA, the CDR3 is TGCAGTGCTAGGGGTACCTACGAGCAGTACTTC. As protein: CSARGTYEQYF. The gene calls are TRBV20-1 and TRBJ2-7; D remains unclear. Germline assignment: CDR1 DFQATT and CDR2 SNEGSKA (reference sequence). The V end was cut by 3 bases, the J end by 2 bases, with 5 bases between. The length of the CDR3 is 11 residues.

This clone was recorded a few times. This chain joins TRBV7-8 and TRBJ2-1; perhaps TRBD1 as D (5 bases). Trimming removed 5 bases from V and 8 bases from J, with 25 bases in between. In germline, CDR1 is SGHVS, CDR2 FQNEAQ. The length of the CDR3 is 17 residues. CDR3 loop: CASSLSPGAPSVHEQFF. The CDR3 region has the DNA TGTGCCAGCAGCCTATCCCCTGGGGCCCCGTCGGTCCATGAGCAGTTCTTC.

This rearrangement joins TRBV5-5 to TRBJ1-4, with D unresolved. The CDR3 spans 15 residues. Between the trimmed V and J ends, which lost 0 bases and 7 bases, there was a span of 13 bases. CDR1 and CDR2 from the germline V gene are SGHKS and YYEKEE (reference sequence). CDR3 nucleotide sequence: TGTGCCAGCAGCTTGGAGATGTCTGCCGGTGAAAAACTGTTTTTT. Amino acid sequence: CASSLEMSAGEKLFF. The whole variable domain, filled in from reference TRBV5-5 and TRBJ1-4, reads DAGVTQSPTHLIKTRGQQVTLRCSPISGHKSVSWYQQVLGQGPQFIFQYYEKEERGRGNFPDRFSARQFPNYSSELNVNALLLGDSALYLCASSLEMSAGEKLFFGSGTQLSVL.

The rearrangement links TRBV6-6 to TRBJ2-2; D possibly uses TRBD1 or TRBD2 (5 bases each). V shed 6 bases and J shed 5 bases, with 16 bases lying between them. This CDR3 comprises 15 residues. From germline, CDR1 is MNHNY and CDR2 SVGAGI (reference sequence). CDR3 coding DNA: TGTGCCAGCAGCGAGGAGTGGGGGAATACCGGGGAGCTGTTTTTT. Translating it yields CASSEEWGNTGELFF.

The chain carries TRBV4-3 and TRBJ2-3; D uncertain. The CDR3 loop spans 14 amino acids. Germline CDR1 is LGHNA and CDR2 is YSLEER. Deletions cut 0 bases from V and 0 bases from J, with 4 bases between. The DNA for the CDR3 is TGCGCCAGCAGCCAAGACAAAAGCACAGATACGCAGTATTTT. Protein sequence: CASSQDKSTDTQYF.

The CDR3 spells CAWRGHPNTEAFF. CDR3 nucleotide sequence: TGTGCCTGGAGGGGACATCCGAACACTGAAGCTTTCTTT. The chain combines TRBV30 with TRBJ1-1, with D tentatively TRBD1 (6 bases). CDR1 is GTSNPN, CDR2 SVGIG, per germline (reference sequence). The CDR3 is made up of 13 amino acids. Trimming removed 3 bases from V and 1 base from J, with 9 bases in between.

The CDR3 reads CAGERNTEAFF. For the CDR3, the DNA is TGTGCCGGGGAAAGGAACACTGAAGCTTTCTTT. The rearrangement uses TRBV30 and TRBJ1-1; D is ambiguous. V gave up 8 bases and J gave up 1 base, with 8 bases separating them. The CDR3 loop spans 11 amino acids. Looked up from germline, CDR1 is GTSNPN and CDR2 is SVGIG (reference sequence).

Remarks on this clone: A much larger clone lies a single base off, so this may be a read error. The rearrangement uses TRBV29-1 and TRBJ1-5, with D hard to call. Trimming stripped 4 bases from V and 5 bases from J, with 9 bases between. The length of the CDR3 is 12 residues. Germline V gene lookup returns CDR1 SQVTM and CDR2 ANQGSEA. CDR3 in amino acids: CSVAVLDQPQHF. The CDR3, as DNA: TGCAGCGTTGCAGTGCTGGATCAGCCCCAGCATTTT. The full variable domain, in which reference TRBV29-1 and TRBJ1-5 provide the parts outside the CDR3, is SAVISQKPSRDICQRGTSLTIQCQVDSQVTMMFWYRQQPGQSLTLIATANQGSEATYESGFVIDKFPISRPNLTFSTLTVSNMSPEDSSIYLCSVAVLDQPQHFGDGTRLSIL.

The chain uses TRBV9 and TRBJ2-1; 12 bases agree with TRBD2. Germline V gene lookup returns CDR1 SGDLS and CDR2 YYNGEE. V lost 4 bases and J lost 7; bases outside the gene matches: 9. This CDR3 contains 16 residues. The CDR3: CASSLRLAGVANEQFF. CDR3 DNA sequence: TGTGCCAGCAGCCTCCGACTAGCGGGAGTGGCTAATGAGCAGTTCTTC.

The V call is TRBV29-1, the J call TRBJ2-2; D is perhaps TRBD1 or TRBD2 (5 bases each). Germline V gives CDR1 SQVTM, CDR2 ANQGSEA. Trimming took 5 bases from V and 0 from J, leaving 16 bases between them. This CDR3 spans 16 amino acids. The CDR3, as DNA: TGCAGCGTTCGGAGGAGGCTAGGGGCGAACACCGGGGAGCTGTTTTTT. As protein: CSVRRRLGANTGELFF.

This chain links TRBV7-9 with TRBJ2-1; 8 bases are a match to TRBD2. V dropped 10 bases and J dropped 6; count of bases not matched to a gene: 14. CDR1 is SEHNR and CDR2 is FQNEAQ in the germline V gene (reference sequence). The CDR3 has 15 residues. CDR3: CATMTGTRLSNEQFF. In DNA form, the CDR3 reads TGTGCCACTATGACCGGGACTAGATTAAGCAATGAGCAGTTCTTC.

The V gene is TRBV9, the J gene TRBJ2-5; TRBD1 might be the D (6 bases). The V and J ends lost 0 bases and 5 bases respectively, with 11 bases between them. Per the germline V gene, CDR1 is SGDLS and CDR2 is YYNGEE. CDR3 length: 14 amino acids. The CDR3 region is CASSVGGGSETQYF. CDR3 in DNA: TGTGCCAGCAGCGTAGGAGGGGGATCGGAGACCCAGTACTTC.

J is TRBJ1-1 and V is TRBV6-6; TRBD1 matches at 11 bases. Germline loops: CDR1 MNHNY, CDR2 SVGAGI (reference sequence). This CDR3 contains 13 residues. J gave up 7 bases and V 5 bases, and 3 bases lay outside the gene matches. This CDR3 is CASSRGTGGEAFF. The CDR3 DNA follows: TGTGCCAGCAGTCGAGGGACAGGGGGTGAAGCTTTCTTT.

This clone was detected a few times. This chain joins TRBV19 and TRBJ1-6; TRBD1 matches at 7 bases. The CDR3 loop spans 15 amino acids. V lost 3 bases, J lost 5 bases, and 4 bases stayed unmatched. CDR1 and CDR2 from the germline V gene are LNHDA and SQIVND (reference sequence). In DNA, the CDR3 is TGTGCCAGTAGTATCCGGGACAGTGATAATTCACCCCTCCACTTT. Translation: CASSIRDSDNSPLHF.

The chain employs TRBV6-7 and TRBJ2-1, with D perhaps assigned TRBD1 or TRBD2 (6 bases each). TRBV6-7 is an ORF for which the function is uncertain. This CDR3 region has 13 residues. The V end lost 0 bases, the J end lost 10 bases, and 10 bases lay between the germline ends. This CDR3 reads CASSYSTGGEQFF. CDR3 nucleotide sequence: TGTGCCAGCAGTTACTCGACCGGGGGCGAGCAGTTCTTC.

The chain has TRBV6-5 and TRBJ2-5; D may be TRBD2 (6 bases). The CDR3 is 15 residues long. Trimming took 6 bases from V and 5 from J, leaving 19 bases between them. Germline V gene sequence: CDR1 MNHEY, CDR2 SVGAGI. The DNA of the CDR3 is TGTGCCAGCAGACCCGGGACCGGGGGTTGGGAGACCCAGTACTTC. Amino acid sequence: CASRPGTGGWETQYF.

The rearrangement joins TRBV28 to TRBJ1-6; D gene uncertain. Trimming left V 3 bases short and J 10 bases short, with 7 bases between. The germline V gene has CDR1 MDHEN and CDR2 SYDVKM. The CDR3 runs to 12 residues. CDR3 in amino acids: CASSLEYSPLHF. The CDR3 DNA is TGTGCCAGCAGTTTGGAGTACTCACCCCTCCACTTT.

The J gene is TRBJ2-3, the V gene TRBV27; 9 bases align to TRBD2. This CDR3 is 17 amino acids long. V gave up 3 bases and J gave up 0 bases; unmatched junction bases: 7. CDR1 MNHEY and CDR2 SMNVEV come from the germline V gene (reference sequence). CDR3 loop: CASSFISGGVSTDTQYF. As DNA, the CDR3 is TGTGCCAGCAGTTTCATTAGCGGGGGTGTAAGCACAGATACGCAGTATTTT.

This clone has only a few counts. The chain links TRBV9 to TRBJ2-1; tentative D call: TRBD2 (6 bases). CDR3 size: 15 residues. Trimming took 4 bases from V and 5 from J, leaving 16 bases between them. The germline CDR1 and CDR2 sequences are SGDLS and YYNGEE. The CDR3 DNA reads as TGTGCCAGCAGCTATGCGGGACTCCTTCACAATGAGCAGTTCTTC. It encodes CASSYAGLLHNEQFF.

This clone showed up just a few times. The genes are TRBV4-1 and TRBJ1-6; the match to TRBD1 covers 7 bases. Germline V CDR1 and CDR2: MGHRA, YSYEKL. J lost 4 bases, V lost 3 bases, and 3 bases had no gene match. This CDR3 is 15 amino acids long. The CDR3 sequence: CASSQPGQYNSPLHF. The CDR3 nucleotides are TGCGCCAGCAGCCAGCCGGGACAGTATAATTCACCCCTCCACTTT.

In DNA, the CDR3 is TGTGCCAGCAGCTTAGAGGGGTCGGGAATCCGAGCTTTCTTT. Translation gives CASSLEGSGIRAFF. This chain connects TRBV11-2 to TRBJ1-1; D uncertain. Germline CDR1 and CDR2: SGHAT and FQNNGV. The V and J ends lost 0 bases and 10 bases respectively, with 15 bases between them. The CDR3 has 14 amino acids.

This chain uses TRBV19 with TRBJ1-2; 7 nucleotides agree with TRBD1. The CDR3 covers 15 residues. V shed 7 bases, J shed 0 bases, and the junction held 8 bases outside the gene matches. Germline CDR1 and CDR2: LNHDA and SQIVND (reference sequence). The CDR3 here is CASTPRDRANYGYTF. In DNA form, the CDR3 reads TGTGCCAGTACCCCTCGGGACAGAGCTAACTATGGCTACACCTTC.

CDR3 coding DNA: TGCAGTGCTACAGGGGTGGATGGCTACACCTTC. Protein product: CSATGVDGYTF. The chain employs TRBV20-1 and TRBJ1-2; D is possibly TRBD1 (6 bases). Germline V lookup: CDR1 DFQATT, CDR2 SNEGSKA (reference sequence). The CDR3 consists of 11 residues. Trimming removed 4 bases from V and 6 bases from J, with 9 bases in between.

The rearrangement links TRBV6-4 to TRBJ2-7, with no clear D. Germline V CDR1 and CDR2: MRHNA, SNTAGT. Trimming took 6 bases from V and 3 from J, leaving 6 bases between them. There are 11 residues in the CDR3. This CDR3 is CASRPNYEQYV. The CDR3 coding sequence is TGTGCCAGCAGACCGAACTACGAGCAGTACGTC.